This T cell receptor beta chain was observed in a study of T cells in tuberculosis. Background on the study: IGRA-negative adolescents, IGRA-positive adolescents with latent tuberculosis and adults with active tuberculosis formed this South African cohort. Study observations and caveats: Samples were chosen by availability of cryopreserved specimens. A GMM-specific repertoire classifier reached about 89% accuracy, AUROC over 0.85.

Profiling relied on immunoSEQ multiplex PCR, and the TCRdb table lists in-frame clones only, not all of them. The sample lists tens of thousands of clones, over 75% occurring once. The sample holds a few counts of this clone. Its antigen is not identified. Germline CDR1 MNHEY, CDR2 SMNVEV (reference sequence). This CDR3 comprises 14 residues. Between the trimmed V and J ends, which lost 6 bases and 5 bases, there was a span of 16 bases. Time point described: new active TB diagnosis, blood taken before or within 7 days of starting treatment. The sample consisted of PBMCs, taken at tuberculosis diagnosis. The TCR originated in an adult with tuberculosis. This chain links TRBV27 with TRBJ1-2; tentatively, D is TRBD1 (5 bases). The CDR3 loop reads CASRPTGDRYGYTF. CDR3 in DNA: TGTGCCAGCAGACCAACGGGGGATAGATATGGCTACACCTTC.